This TCR beta chain was profiled in a study of PD-L1 blockade in urothelial cancer. Overall study: Atezolizumab therapy began for patients around 2014, dosed at 1,200 mg intravenously every 3 weeks. Broader study findings: When measured at 3 weeks, tumor-associated blood clones expanded more in durable-benefit patients.

Of note for this clone: Its antigen is still unknown.

Sample time point: peripheral blood 6 weeks after treatment start. Germline trimming cut 5 bases from V and 6 bases from J; bases unmatched to any gene: 1. Germline CDR1 SGHTA, CDR2 FQGTGA. The length of the CDR3 is 13 residues. Each PCR contained spiked-in synthetic TCR analog templates. Clones were sequenced by immunoSEQ multiplex PCR, and TCRdb holds only the in-frame ones, with some missing. This sample has 120,000 or so clones, with about 82% found just once. This specimen was PBMCs, taken around atezolizumab (anti-PD-L1) treatment. The sequence was obtained from a man aged 50-60 years with urothelial cancer. The V and J genes are TRBV7-3 and TRBJ1-6; 7 bases are a match to TRBD1. The CDR3 coding sequence is TGTGCCAGCAGCGGACAGGTTAATTCACCCCTCCACTTT. It yields the protein CASSGQVNSPLHF. Based on the CDR3 plus reference TRBV7-3 and TRBJ1-6, the full variable domain is GAGVSQTPSNKVTEKGKYVELRCDPISGHTALYWYRQSLGQGPEFLIYFQGTGAADDSGLPNDRFFAVRPEGSVSTLKIQRTERGDSAVYLCASSGQVNSPLHFGNGTRLTVT.